Listed below are T cell receptor beta chains from one sample, sequenced in a study of shared clonotypes between healthy human individuals. Method: immunoSEQ multiplex PCR; TCRdb's copy keeps in-frame clones and lacks some. This sample has more than 500,000 clones, with about 96% found just once. The sample was naive CD4+ T cells sorted from blood. These receptors were taken from a woman under 40 in good health. CDR3s include the opening cysteine and the closing phenylalanine or tryptophan. A D gene is named only where the DNA matches it firmly. The listing skips clone size in some rows; elsewhere it reads once, few, many or a size class.

clone_size j_call v_call d_call cdr3_nt cdr3_aa
NA TRBJ2-4 TRBV27 NA TGTGCCAGCAGTTTTTCTTTCAGGGTCCCTAGCAAAAACATTCAGTACTTC CASSFSFRVPSKNIQYF
NA TRBJ1-1 TRBV4-1 NA TGCGCCAGCAGCCTAAGGGACATCTGGACGGAGGACACTGAAGCTTTCTTT CASSLRDIWTEDTEAFF
NA TRBJ1-1 TRBV5-6 NA TGTGCCAGCAACTTACAGGGAGCCATGAACACTGAAGCTTTCTTT CASNLQGAMNTEAFF
NA TRBJ2-1 TRBV18 TRBD1 TGTGCCAGCTCACCGGGGACAGTCAATGAGCAGTTCTTC CASSPGTVNEQFF
once TRBJ2-3 TRBV10-2 NA TGCGCCAGCAGTGAAGTGGTCATCAACACAGATACGCAGTATTTT CASSEVVINTDTQYF
once TRBJ2-1 TRBV5-1 TRBD2 TGCGCCAGCAGCTTGGCAGTGACTAGCGGAGACAATGAGCAGTTCTTC CASSLAVTSGDNEQFF
NA TRBJ2-3 TRBV19 NA TGTGCCAGTAGTATGTACGGTTCTAGCACAGATACGCAGTATTTT CASSMYGSSTDTQYF
NA TRBJ2-5 TRBV18 NA TGTGCCAGCTCACCACCCAGGACGACGGTCCAAGAGACCCAGTACTTC CASSPPRTTVQETQYF
NA TRBJ2-7 TRBV28 NA TGTGCCAGCAAAACCCTCTACGAGCAGTACTTC CASKTLYEQYF
NA TRBJ2-6 TRBV19 NA TGTGCCAGTAGTATCGGGGGAGCTGGGGCCAACGTCCTGACTTTC CASSIGGAGANVLTF
NA TRBJ2-7 TRBV13 TRBD1 TGTGCCAGCAGCAACGGGACAGGGCGCTCCTACGAGCAGTACTTC CASSNGTGRSYEQYF
NA TRBJ2-1 TRBV28 NA TGTGCCAGCAGTTTGGGGGAGCCCTACAATGAGCAGTTCTTC CASSLGEPYNEQFF
NA TRBJ2-3 TRBV11-3 NA TGTGCCAGCAGCTTAGACCCCAACACCGATACGCAGTATTTT CASSLDPNTDTQYF
NA TRBJ1-3 TRBV5-1 NA TGCGCCAGCAGCTCACAGGGTTCTGGAAACACCATATATTTT CASSSQGSGNTIYF
NA TRBJ1-5 TRBV19 NA TGTGCCAGTAGTATTATAGGGAATCAGCCCCAGCATTTT CASSIIGNQPQHF
NA TRBJ1-2 TRBV28 NA TGTGCCAGCGGACGGGTCTATGGCTACACCTTC CASGRVYGYTF
NA TRBJ2-7 TRBV19 NA TGTGCCAGTAGTATAGAAACGGGAGCAACCTACGAGCAGTACTTC CASSIETGATYEQYF
NA TRBJ2-1 TRBV2 TRBD1 TGTGCCTACTCCGGGACAGGGGGAGCAAGGGAGCAGTTCTTC CAYSGTGGAREQFF
NA TRBJ1-4 TRBV28 NA TGTGCCAGCAGTTTCCTGGGACGGGAAAAACTGTTTTTT CASSFLGREKLFF
NA TRBJ2-1 TRBV6-5 NA TGTGCCAGCAGTTACTCGGTTTTTAGCTCCTACAATGAGCAGTTCTTC CASSYSVFSSYNEQFF
once TRBJ1-4 TRBV7-9 NA TGTGCCAGCAGCCTAGCTGGGAATGAAAAACTGTTTTTT CASSLAGNEKLFF
NA TRBJ2-1 TRBV2 NA TGTGCCAGCAGTCAAGTGCTGCGGAACAATGAGCAGTTCTTC CASSQVLRNNEQFF
NA TRBJ2-4 TRBV21-1 NA TGTGCCAGCAGCAAACAGCAGCTAGCCAAAAACATTCAGTACTTC CASSKQQLAKNIQYF
NA TRBJ2-7 TRBV11-1 NA TGTGCCAGCAGCTTAGCGCTCGGGGGTCGGGACCGGTTTATCGAGCAGTACTTC CASSLALGGRDRFIEQYF
NA TRBJ2-1 TRBV2 NA TGTGCCAGCAGTGCTTTATACAATGAGCAGTTCTTC CASSALYNEQFF
once TRBJ1-1 TRBV4-2 NA TGTGCCAGCAGCCAGAGGGAAGGGCATAACACTGAAGCTTTCTTT CASSQREGHNTEAFF
NA TRBJ1-5 TRBV7-8 NA TGTGCCAGCAGCTTACGCGGGGAGAGTCAGCCCCAGCATTTT CASSLRGESQPQHF
NA TRBJ2-3 TRBV21-1 NA TGTGCCAGCAGCAGTTGGGGGGATAACACAGATACGCAGTATTTT CASSSWGDNTDTQYF
NA TRBJ2-7 TRBV28 NA TGTGCCAGCAGTTTCTCCTTCTACGAGCAGTACTTC CASSFSFYEQYF
NA TRBJ1-1 TRBV28 NA TGTGCCAGCAGTTTATTGCAGGGATGGAAGGCTGAAGCTTTCTTT CASSLLQGWKAEAFF
NA TRBJ2-7 TRBV19 TRBD2 TGTGCCAGTAGTACGCACTACATCTCTAGCGGGAGAAACGAGCAGTACTTC CASSTHYISSGRNEQYF
NA TRBJ2-6 TRBV5-6 NA TGTGCCAGCAGCTTGGGAGGGGTAGGAGGGGCCAACGTCCTGACTTTC CASSLGGVGGANVLTF
NA TRBJ2-7 TRBV2 TRBD1 TGTGCCAGCAGCCTCACAGGGGACTACGAGCAGTACTTC CASSLTGDYEQYF
NA TRBJ1-2 TRBV28 NA TGTGCCAGCAGTTCGGGTCGTGGCTACACCTTC CASSSGRGYTF
NA TRBJ2-3 TRBV5-1 NA TGCGCCAGCAGCTTGGCTCTTTCGGATACGCAGTATTTT CASSLALSDTQYF
NA TRBJ2-1 TRBV28 TRBD1 TGTGCCAGCAATGCCGGGACAGGGTCGAACAATGAGCAGTTCTTC CASNAGTGSNNEQFF
once TRBJ2-7 TRBV5-1 TRBD1 TGCGCCAGCAGCTTGGGGACAGGGGAGTACGAGCAGTACTTC CASSLGTGEYEQYF
NA TRBJ1-5 TRBV30 NA TGTGCTACCGCGATCTCGTGGGATCAGCCCCAGCATTTT CATAISWDQPQHF
NA TRBJ2-5 TRBV5-1 TRBD2 TGCGCCAGCAGCTTGGTGAGCGGGAGCGGACAGACCCAGTACTTC CASSLVSGSGQTQYF
NA TRBJ2-3 TRBV5-4 NA TGTGCCTCAGGAAGCCTGAGCACAGATACGCAGTATTTT CASGSLSTDTQYF
NA TRBJ1-3 TRBV7-2 NA TGTGCCAGCAGCTCTGCGATATCGACAGGCGACTCTGGAAACACCATATATTTT CASSSAISTGDSGNTIYF
NA TRBJ2-7 TRBV7-6 TRBD2 TGTGCCAGCAGCCCGGGGGGTAGCGGCTACGAGCAGTACTTC CASSPGGSGYEQYF
NA TRBJ2-1 TRBV5-1 TRBD2 TGCGCCAGCAGCTTGGCAAAAGGGCCAACTAGCGGGTCTTACAATGAGCAGTTCTTC CASSLAKGPTSGSYNEQFF
NA TRBJ2-7 TRBV19 TRBD2 TGTGCCAGTAGTACCTTAGCGGGAGGCCCCTACGAGCAGTACTTC CASSTLAGGPYEQYF
NA TRBJ1-3 TRBV18 TRBD1 TGTGCCAGCACTCAGGGGGCTGGAAACACCATATATTTT CASTQGAGNTIYF
NA TRBJ1-1 TRBV2 NA TGTGCCAGCAGTGAATCCTCAGGGGTTAACACTGAAGCTTTCTTT CASSESSGVNTEAFF
NA TRBJ1-1 TRBV2 TRBD1 TGTGCCAGCATAAACAGGGGGTACACTGAAGCTTTCTTT CASINRGYTEAFF
NA TRBJ2-5 TRBV6-1 NA TGTGCCAGCAGTGAACCCGCCAGGGGCGAAGAGACCCAGTACTTC CASSEPARGEETQYF
NA TRBJ2-3 TRBV6-1 NA TGTGCCAGCAGTGAAGCGAGGGCAGGGAGCAAGTATTTT CASSEARAGSKYF
NA TRBJ2-7 TRBV11-2 NA TGTGCCAGCAGCCCATCATGGGCGGGACGGGGGTACGAGCAGTACTTC CASSPSWAGRGYEQYF